Included here is one T cell receptor beta chain sequence, with context. It lacks a known antigen. There are no base qualities to consult, and no much larger clone falls within one base. Ficoll-Paque density gradient centrifugation was the method used to isolate PBMCs. These reads were obtained on an Illumina NovaSeq 6000. cDNA libraries for TCRalpha and TCRbeta were prepared by 5'RACE using constant-segment primers, with sample barcodes and unique molecular identifiers added. RNA was extracted from every sample with Trizol reagent. Libraries were amplified in two PCR steps, with a second sample barcode and Illumina TruSeq adapters added in the second step. Libraries were sequenced on an Illumina NovaSeq with 2 x 150 bp paired-end reads. In the source study's methods: Reads were demultiplexed and collapsed into UMI-guided consensus sequences with migec v1.2.7. Using mixcr v2.1.11, UMI consensuses were aligned to TRA and TRB V and J templates and then assembled into clonotypes. Expanded or contracted clonotypes were those called significant by both edgeR and NoisET, with noise models trained on biological replicates. For edgeR calls, the thresholds were a false discovery rate-adjusted p below 0.01 and a log2 fold-change of 1. As an exploratory analysis of dynamics, max-normalized trajectories of the 1000 most abundant clonotypes were examined with PCA combined with hierarchical clustering. Each responding clone was given a CD4 or CD8 phenotype based on the CD4+ and CD8+ repertoires, which had been sequenced separately. TCRdb trimmed public reads at Q25 via fastp, called clones via MiXCR and kept in-frame beta chains. All rows with the same CDR3 protein become a single entry with the most common DNA and genes. These V and J calls are TCRdb output, not the study's own analysis. This sample comprises about 29,000 distinct CDR3 sequences, around 15% of them detected only once. The top ten clonotypes cover roughly 1.5% of the sample.

The data are from a study of T-cell memory formation after mild COVID-19 (dated by TCRdb to the early 2020s). As for the study more broadly: TCR sequence clusters from the two donors were found to be largely donor specific. Longitudinal TCRalpha and TCRbeta repertoire sequencing tracked T-cell clones expanding and contracting after mild COVID-19 in two donors. Two young, previously healthy adult volunteers, one female and one male, were included in the cohort. Overall results and qualifications from the work: Contracting CD4+ clones appeared mostly in the CM and EM memory subsets, whereas CD8+ clones were enriched in EMRA. Clones that contracted from day 15 to 85 showed balanced CD4/CD8 phenotypes, whereas a second wave of clones that expanded from day 15 to 37 leaned towards CD4+. Some responding clones were detected in pre-infection memory, suggesting pre-existing cross-reactive memory T cells joined the SARS-CoV-2 response. SARS-CoV-2 specificity was not confirmed for the second-wave clones peaking on day 37. The study included only a couple of mild cases, and larger cohorts that include severe cases with pre-infection samples were judged to be necessary.

The receptor was isolated from an adult who had mild COVID-19 (a few samples of this study predate the infection). The sample titles of this study are shuffled in the database, so cell type and time point are left out. The material sequenced was PBMCs or a T cell subset sorted from them (not recorded which).

The CDR3 here reads CASSAGAAGDTQYF. The DNA is as follows: TGCGCCAGCAGCGCGGGGGCGGCGGGAGATACGCAGTATTTT. Rearrangement joined TRBV5-1 to TRBJ2-3, with a tentative D gene TRBD2 over 7 matching bases. V loses 4 bases of germline sequence and J loses 5 bases, and the interval between the two ends is 14 bases. The germline V gene specifies SGHRS as CDR1 and YFSETQ as CDR2. The CDR3 spans 14 residues, from the cysteine through the phenylalanine. The only DNA kept is the CDR3, 42 bases in frame from the first base.